These 14 T cell receptor beta chains came from one sample sequenced in a study of T cell repertoires in cytomegalovirus infection. TCRdb passed the reads through MiXCR, listing each CDR3 protein once. The data show some 300,000 distinct CDR3 sequences, under 20% seen once. Material: PBMCs. The receptors were gathered from a human donor in good health (CMV status not recorded). Some clones in this sample may be carry-over from other donors' samples.

This clonotype has just a few counts. The chain carries TRBV11-2 and TRBJ2-7; TRBD1 agrees at 7 bases. This CDR3 comprises 15 residues. Unmatched junction bases numbered 12, after V lost 5 bases and J lost 5 bases. Germline CDR1 reads SGHAT; CDR2 reads FQNNGV. The CDR3 protein is CASSPRTGPGNEQYF. CDR3 nucleotide sequence: TGTGCCAGCAGCCCGCGGACAGGCCCAGGGAACGAGCAGTACTTC. Complete variable domain (other parts from reference TRBV11-2 and TRBJ2-7): EAGVAQSPRYKIIEKRQSVAFWCNPISGHATLYWYQQILGQGPKLLIQFQNNGVVDDSQLPKDRFSAERLKGVDSTLKIQPAKLEDSAVYLCASSPRTGPGNEQYFGPGTRLTVT.

The CDR3 DNA is TGTGCCAGCAGCTTCCGATCTCCGGACCTTCAAGTCGCAGATACGCAGTATTTT. Amino acids: CASSFRSPDLQVADTQYF. This chain connects TRBV3-1 to TRBJ2-3; D gene uncertain. The CDR3 is 18 residues long. The germline CDR1 and CDR2 sequences are LGHDT and YNNKEL (reference sequence). The germline V and J ends were trimmed by 5 bases and 4 bases, with 25 bases remaining between them.

This clonotype was seen repeatedly, ten times or more. This rearrangement joins TRBV12-3 or TRBV12-4 to TRBJ1-5; tentative D call: TRBD1 (6 bases). CDR3 length equals 17 residues. V dropped 1 base and J dropped 4 bases, with 17 bases sitting between them. The CDR3 loop reads CASSLGGGTGQNQPQHF. The CDR3 DNA reads as TGTGCCAGCAGTTTAGGGGGGGGCACCGGCCAGAATCAGCCCCAGCATTTT.

The chain joins TRBV7-6 to TRBJ1-4, with 8 bases aligning to TRBD1. The CDR3 loop spans 16 amino acids. The ends lost 5 bases at V and 3 bases at J; junction bases unmatched: 8. Germline CDR1 and CDR2: SGHVS and FNYEAQ. The CDR3 DNA is TGTGCCAGCAGCCCAAGACCGGGACAGGCTAATGAAAAACTGTTTTTT. This encodes CASSPRPGQANEKLFF. Full variable domain (missing parts from reference TRBV7-6 and TRBJ1-4): GAGVSQSPRYKVTKRGQDVALRCDPISGHVSLYWYRQALGQGPEFLTYFNYEAQQDKSGLPNDRFSAERPEGSISTLTIQRTEQRDSAMYRCASSPRPGQANEKLFFGSGTQLSVL.

This clonotype was picked up a small number of times. This chain uses TRBV4-3 with TRBJ2-3; TRBD2 matches at 7 bases. Looked up from germline, CDR1 is LGHNA and CDR2 is YSLEER. Trimming at V came to 0 bases and at J to 0 bases, leaving 9 bases not matched to a gene. CDR3 size: 18 residues. The CDR3 here is CASSQDAVSGASTDTQYF. CDR3 DNA sequence: TGCGCCAGCAGCCAAGATGCGGTCAGCGGGGCTAGCACAGATACGCAGTATTTT.

The chain uses TRBV11-2 and TRBJ2-5; 10 bases are a match to TRBD1. The CDR3 is 18 amino acids. Germline V gives CDR1 SGHAT, CDR2 FQNNGV. The ends lost 4 bases at V and 2 bases at J; junction bases unmatched: 13. CDR3 loop: CASSYTISGTGVQETQYF. CDR3 DNA: TGTGCCAGCAGCTATACGATCTCCGGGACAGGGGTACAAGAGACCCAGTACTTC.

V and J are TRBV19 and TRBJ2-2; D is unresolved. This CDR3 is 13 amino acids long. V gave up 3 bases and J gave up 7 bases, with 9 bases separating them. CDR1 is LNHDA, CDR2 SQIVND, per germline (reference sequence). CDR3 amino acids: CASSIGVDGELFF. The CDR3 coding sequence is TGTGCCAGTAGTATTGGAGTGGACGGGGAGCTGTTTTTT.

This rearrangement joins TRBV5-6 to TRBJ2-3, with 7 nucleotides matching TRBD2. Trimming at V came to 3 bases and at J to 7 bases, leaving 11 bases not matched to a gene. This CDR3 is built from 15 residues. Germline CDR1 SGHDT, CDR2 YYEEEE. Written as DNA, the CDR3 is TGTGCCAGCAGCTCCCCCGGACTGGGAGGGAATACGCAGTATTTT. Translation gives CASSSPGLGGNTQYF.

The sample holds a few counts of this clonotype. The V and J genes are TRBV7-9 and TRBJ2-6; D gene ambiguous. This CDR3 is built from 15 residues. Germline V gene lookup returns CDR1 SEHNR and CDR2 FQNEAQ (reference sequence). V was trimmed by 3 bases and J by 0 bases, leaving 6 bases between them. The CDR3 loop reads CASSLRPSGANVLTF. CDR3 in DNA: TGTGCCAGCAGCTTGCGACCCTCTGGGGCCAACGTCCTGACTTTC.

In its sample, this clonotype was seen a few times. This chain links TRBV20-1 with TRBJ1-6, with 7 bases matching TRBD1. Losses at the gene ends were 6 bases for V and 7 bases for J; bases not matched to a gene: 9. Germline V gives CDR1 DFQATT, CDR2 SNEGSKA (reference sequence). The CDR3 sequence is 14 residues long. CDR3 in amino acids: CSAAPGQFNSPLHF. The CDR3 coding sequence is TGCAGTGCGGCACCGGGACAGTTCAATTCACCCCTCCACTTT.

This clonotype appeared a few times. This chain links TRBV20-1 with TRBJ2-5; 9 bases are shared with TRBD1. CDR1 is DFQATT and CDR2 is SNEGSKA in the germline V gene (reference sequence). V trimming: 6 bases; J trimming: 2 bases; junction bases outside the gene matches: 7. The CDR3 extends over 14 amino acids. The CDR3 nucleotides are TGCAGTGCACCAGACAGGGGGTGGCAAGAGACCCAGTACTTC. Translating it yields CSAPDRGWQETQYF.

The genes are TRBV2 and TRBJ2-7; maybe TRBD1 (5 bases). The V gene lost 1 base and the J gene lost 1 base, with 5 bases spanning the gap. The germline V gene encodes CDR1 SNHLY and CDR2 FYNNEI. The CDR3 runs 13 residues. CDR3 sequence: CASSEGQSYEQYF. In nucleotides, the CDR3 is TGTGCCAGCAGTGAAGGACAGTCCTACGAGCAGTACTTC. The entire variable domain, with the rest obtained from reference TRBV2 and TRBJ2-7, is as follows: EPEVTQTPSHQVTQMGQEVILRCVPISNHLYFYWYRQILGQKVEFLVSFYNNEISEKSEIFDDQFSVERPDGSNFTLKIRSTKLEDSAMYFCASSEGQSYEQYFGPGTRLTVT.

V and J are TRBV20-1 and TRBJ2-7, with 9 positions matching TRBD1. The V gene end was trimmed by 6 bases and the J gene end by 2 bases; junction bases not matched to a gene: 5. The CDR3 loop spans 13 amino acids. CDR1 DFQATT and CDR2 SNEGSKA come from the germline V gene (reference sequence). The CDR3 nucleotides are TGCAGTGCCTCGGACAGGGGACCCTACGAGCAGTACTTC. Protein product: CSASDRGPYEQYF.

This clonotype was seen ten or more times. The chain uses TRBV7-2 and TRBJ2-7; 10 nucleotides line up with TRBD1. Trimming took 4 bases from V and 2 from J; bases not matched to a gene: 11. The germline gives CDR1 SGHTA, CDR2 FQGNSA. This CDR3 comprises 17 residues. CDR3 bases: TGTGCCAGCAGCTCCCAGGGGGGGACAGGGGTTACCTACGAGCAGTACTTC. Translating gives CASSSQGGTGVTYEQYF.